This T cell receptor (beta chain) was identified during a study of blood T cell repertoires in COVID-19. Per germline, CDR1 MNHEY and CDR2 SVGAGI. V was trimmed by 2 bases and J by 4 bases, leaving 11 bases between them. This CDR3 is 14 amino acids long. Sequencing was performed with immunoSEQ multiplex PCR; in TCRdb, only in-frame clones are kept and a portion is missing. Here the sample spans some 300,000 clones, 70% to 90% being singletons. This rearrangement joins TRBV6-5 to TRBJ1-2; the D is unclear. This TCR was sampled from a woman under 40 who had recovered from COVID-19. Sequencing used PBMCs or T cells enriched from blood (not recorded which). CDR3 in DNA: TGTGCCAGCAGTTACCGCGGCGGCTTCTATGGCTACACCTTC. Its protein is CASSYRGGFYGYTF.